Reported below is one TCR beta chain. Its antigen is not known. CDR3 length: 15 residues. Germline CDR1 and CDR2: SGHRS and YFSETQ. V gave up 0 bases and J gave up 7 bases; unmatched junction bases: 5. The sample is drawn from a study of beta chain features in type 1 diabetes. Expressed TCRB transcripts were sequenced after all isolated RNA was converted to cDNA. Sequencing used immunoSEQ multiplex PCR; TCRdb keeps in-frame clones, though not all of them. The sample yields about 150,000 clones, 10% seen once. General study points: Shorter TCRB CDR3s, moderately but significantly so, marked every one of the four CD4+ subsets in Type 1 diabetes patients.

The chain is built from TRBV5-1 and TRBJ2-4, with 9 bases matching TRBD1. Sequenced sample: central memory CD4+ T cells from blood. The TCR originated in a young man with type 1 diabetes. In DNA form, the CDR3 reads TGCGCCAGCAGCTTGGATGGACAGGGGCACAACATTCAGTACTTC. Translated: CASSLDGQGHNIQYF.